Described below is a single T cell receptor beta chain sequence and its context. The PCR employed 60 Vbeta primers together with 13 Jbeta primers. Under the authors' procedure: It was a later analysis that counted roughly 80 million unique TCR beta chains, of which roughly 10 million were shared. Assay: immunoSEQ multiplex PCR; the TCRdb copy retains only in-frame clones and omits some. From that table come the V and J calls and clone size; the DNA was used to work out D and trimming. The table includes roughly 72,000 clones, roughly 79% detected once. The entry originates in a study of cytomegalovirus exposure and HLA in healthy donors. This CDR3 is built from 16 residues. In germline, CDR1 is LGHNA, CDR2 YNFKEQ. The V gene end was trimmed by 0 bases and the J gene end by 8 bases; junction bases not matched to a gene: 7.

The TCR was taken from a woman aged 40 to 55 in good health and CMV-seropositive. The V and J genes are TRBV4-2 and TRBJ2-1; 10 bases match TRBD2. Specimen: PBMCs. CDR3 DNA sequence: TGTGCCAGCAGCCAAGATCTGAGCGGGGGGGCCGATGAGCAGTTCTTC. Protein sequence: CASSQDLSGGADEQFF.